One and the same sample provided the 19 T cell receptor beta chains below, sequenced in a study of OX40 agonist ivuxolimab in advanced cancers. Profiling relied on immunoSEQ multiplex PCR, and the TCRdb table lists in-frame clones only, not all of them. The repertoire holds about 68,000 clones, with roughly 80% as singletons. Sequencing was performed on CD4+ or CD8+ T cells sorted from blood, taken in a trial of the OX40 agonist ivuxolimab. Every receptor here comes from an adult with an advanced solid tumor such as melanoma, head and neck, liver or kidney cancer.

J is TRBJ2-5 and V is TRBV7-2; tentatively, D is TRBD2 (5 bases). The CDR3 has 13 residues. V gave up 1 base and J gave up 5 bases, with 8 bases separating them. Germline CDR1 reads SGHTA; CDR2 reads FQGNSA. In DNA, the CDR3 is TGTGCCAGCAGCTTAGTGCCGGGGGAGACCCAGTACTTC. Its protein product is CASSLVPGETQYF.

The chain links TRBV5-1 to TRBJ2-3; 9 bases match TRBD2. Trimming cost V 0 bases and J 2 bases; bases outside gene matches: 4. This CDR3 spans 16 amino acids. Germline-derived CDR1 and CDR2 are SGHRS and YFSETQ. CDR3 residues: CASSLAASGATDTQYF. The CDR3 bases are TGCGCCAGCAGCTTGGCGGCTAGCGGGGCCACAGATACGCAGTATTTT.

The chain couples TRBV7-2 to TRBJ2-3, with 8 bases identical to TRBD1. Germline V gene lookup returns CDR1 SGHTA and CDR2 FQGNSA. V was clipped by 1 base and J by 4 bases; unmatched bases: 4. The CDR3 covers 15 residues. The CDR3 protein is CASSLGTGLADTQYF. The CDR3 region has the DNA TGTGCCAGCAGCTTAGGGACAGGGCTCGCAGATACGCAGTATTTT.

V is TRBV2 and J is TRBJ1-1, with 11 nucleotides matching TRBD1. The J segment lost 1 base and the V segment lost 10 bases, leaving 11 bases of the junction unmatched. The germline V gene has CDR1 SNHLY and CDR2 FYNNEI. This CDR3 contains 16 residues. This CDR3 is CATEGQGAYPNTEAFF. CDR3 DNA sequence: TGTGCCACTGAAGGACAGGGGGCCTATCCGAACACTGAAGCTTTCTTT.

This clone was seen just once. The rearrangement joins TRBV6-1 to TRBJ1-1; TRBD1 aligns across 12 bases. Per germline, CDR1 MNHNS and CDR2 SASEGT. The CDR3 extends over 13 amino acids. Trimming at V came to 7 bases and at J to 11 bases, leaving 8 bases not matched to a gene. The CDR3: CASTGQGANLAFF. Written as DNA, the CDR3 is TGTGCCAGCACGGGACAGGGGGCAAATCTGGCTTTCTTT.

This chain connects TRBV6-1 to TRBJ1-5; 10 bases agree with TRBD1. The CDR3 runs to 15 residues. Germline CDR1 MNHNS, CDR2 SASEGT. V was clipped by 6 bases and J by 4 bases; unmatched bases: 6. The CDR3: CASSLGTGANQPQHF. CDR3 sequence (DNA): TGTGCCAGCAGCCTAGGGACAGGGGCTAATCAGCCCCAGCATTTT.

This sequence joins TRBV4-1 and TRBJ2-1; 9 bases agree with TRBD2. V dropped 0 bases and J dropped 2; count of bases not matched to a gene: 8. The germline gives CDR1 MGHRA, CDR2 YSYEKL. This CDR3 has 18 amino acids. The CDR3 sequence is CASSQDRSGGPTYNEQFF. DNA of the CDR3: TGCGCCAGCAGCCAAGATAGGAGCGGGGGGCCTACCTACAATGAGCAGTTCTTC.

This clone has a single count. The CDR3 region has the DNA TGTGCCAGCAGCGTAGGTGCGGGAGGAGCAGGCTATGGCTACACCTTC. Its translation: CASSVGAGGAGYGYTF. J is TRBJ1-2 and V is TRBV9; D is undetermined. The CDR3 spans 16 residues. V shed 0 bases and J shed 4 bases, with 16 bases lying between them. Germline V gene data show CDR1 as SGDLS and CDR2 as YYNGEE.

V gene TRBV18 combines with J gene TRBJ2-5; weak D call: TRBD1 (5 bases). V lost 2 bases, J lost 4 bases, and 11 bases lay in between. From germline, CDR1 is KGHSH and CDR2 LQKENI. There are 14 residues in the CDR3. The CDR3 DNA follows: TGTGCCAGCTCACCAGGGTTAAGGGGAGAGACCCAGTACTTC. Translating gives CASSPGLRGETQYF.

The chain recombines TRBV28 with TRBJ2-7; 11 bases line up with TRBD2. There are 18 residues in the CDR3. Germline trimming cut 5 bases from V and 3 bases from J; bases unmatched to any gene: 15. Germline CDR1 and CDR2: MDHEN and SYDVKM. In DNA, the CDR3 is TGTGCCAGCAGTCCCAGCTGGTGGAGGGGGACTAGCGGCTACGAGCAGTACTTC. Protein sequence: CASSPSWWRGTSGYEQYF.

This chain links TRBV7-3 with TRBJ2-1; D is perhaps TRBD2 (5 bases). Germline V gives CDR1 SGHTA, CDR2 FQGTGA. V was cut by 5 bases and J by 0 bases, with 11 bases left in between. CDR3 length equals 15 residues. The CDR3 protein is CASSPTIGSYNEQFF. As DNA, the CDR3 is TGTGCCAGCAGCCCGACTATTGGCTCCTACAATGAGCAGTTCTTC.

In DNA form, the CDR3 reads TGTGCCAGTAGTATAAGTCGGGCCATAGCGGGAGCGGCAGATACGCAGTATTTT. Protein product: CASSISRAIAGAADTQYF. The V gene is TRBV19, the J gene TRBJ2-3, with TRBD2 identical over 9 bases. CDR3 length: 18 amino acids. CDR1 is LNHDA and CDR2 is SQIVND in the germline V gene (reference sequence). After removal of 2 bases from V and 4 bases from J, the junction contained 13 bases not matched to a gene. Looking up the rest from reference TRBV19 and TRBJ2-3 gives the full variable domain: DGGITQSPKYLFRKEGQNVTLSCEQNLNHDAMYWYRQDPGQGLRLIYYSQIVNDFQKGDIAEGYSVSREKKESFPLTVTSAQKNPTAFYLCASSISRAIAGAADTQYFGPGTRLTVL.

The genes are TRBV21-1 and TRBJ2-7; the D call in the table, TRBD1, was not verified against the DNA. TRBV21-1 is termed a pseudogene. CDR3 size: 14 residues. The DNA of the CDR3 is TGTGCCAGCAGTCCCGGGACAGGGGCCTACGAGCAGTACTTC. It specifies CASSPGTGAYEQYF.

The CDR3 DNA sequence: TGTGCCAGCAGTTTAATCCCTTTAAAGACGGTTAACACTGAAGCTTTCTTT. Protein: CASSLIPLKTVNTEAFF. V gene TRBV27 combines with J gene TRBJ1-1; D is uncertain. V was trimmed by 2 bases and J by 2 bases, leaving 18 bases between them. CDR1 is MNHEY, CDR2 SMNVEV, per germline (reference sequence). This CDR3 is built from 17 residues.

As to this clone: At one end the junction does not follow the germline gene, possibly because of a read error. The chain couples TRBV7-8 to TRBJ2-5, with D perhaps TRBD2 (5 bases). The CDR3 has 14 amino acids. Germline lookup yields CDR1 SGHVS and CDR2 FQNEAQ. CDR3 DNA: TGTGTCAGCAGCTTACGAGGGAGCAGAGAGACCCAGTACTTC. Encoded protein: CVSSLRGSRETQYF.

The chain joins TRBV25-1 to TRBJ1-5; D is perhaps TRBD1 (5 bases). The CDR3 runs 14 residues. The germline V gene encodes CDR1 MGHDK and CDR2 SYGVNS. The ends were cut back, 4 bases at V and 7 bases at J, with 14 bases in the middle. The CDR3 coding sequence is TGTGCCAGCAGTGTGGGGGGGGAGGAGCAGCCCCAGCATTTT. Translation: CASSVGGEEQPQHF.

The chain combines TRBV7-2 with TRBJ2-3; TRBD2 matches 15 bases. Trimming cost V 4 bases and J 5 bases; bases outside gene matches: 4. The CDR3 is 16 residues long. Germline V lookup: CDR1 SGHTA, CDR2 FQGNSA. DNA of the CDR3: TGTGCCAGCAGCTCCGGACTAGCGGGGGGGGTAGATACGCAGTATTTT. Translating gives CASSSGLAGGVDTQYF.

The chain couples TRBV21-1 to TRBJ1-4; TRBD1 is the table's D call and was not checked against the DNA. TRBV21-1 is flagged as a pseudogene. The CDR3 contains 15 residues. The CDR3 DNA sequence: TGTGCCAGCAGCCCGCGGACAGGGCTAAAGGGTGGACTGTTTTTT. Translated, it gives CASSPRTGLKGGLFF.

This rearrangement joins TRBV6-1 to TRBJ2-7; a weak D match, TRBD1 (6 bases). Trimming pared 4 bases from V and 3 bases from J, leaving 10 bases between. The CDR3 is made up of 13 amino acids. The V gene's germline CDR1 is MNHNS and CDR2 SASEGT. The CDR3 protein is CASSVTGFYEQYF. CDR3 DNA sequence: TGTGCCAGCAGTGTAACAGGGTTCTACGAGCAGTACTTC.